This TCR beta chain was obtained from a study of OX40 agonist ivuxolimab in advanced cancers. Libraries were prepared by immunoSEQ multiplex PCR; TCRdb keeps only in-frame clonotypes and omits some of them. Among over 70,000 clones listed, nearly 90% were seen once. The CDR3 contains 16 residues. Trimming removed 1 base from V and 4 bases from J, with 14 bases in between. Germline loops: CDR1 LGHNA, CDR2 YSLEER. The sample in question was CD4+ or CD8+ T cells sorted from blood, obtained in a trial of the OX40 agonist ivuxolimab. The receptor's source is an adult with an advanced solid tumor such as melanoma, head and neck, liver or kidney cancer. J is TRBJ2-1 and V is TRBV4-3, with D perhaps TRBD1 (5 bases). In DNA form, the CDR3 reads TGCGCCAGCAGCCAAGCCCCCGACAGTTATTACAATGAGCAGTTCTTC. It specifies CASSQAPDSYYNEQFF.